The rows below give T cell receptor beta chains drawn from one sample of a study of regulatory T cells in long-lasting Graves disease. TCRdb reanalysed the multiplex PCR reads using MiXCR and keeps one entry per CDR3 protein. Of around 400,000 distinct CDR3 sequences in the sample, roughly 16% were seen once. The sequences come from peripheral blood mononuclear cells (PBMCs), collected at new diagnosis, from a patient treated with antithyroid drugs. The receptors come from a female donor with Graves disease. The CDR3 runs from the conserved cysteine through the conserved F or W. D genes are given only for firm matches. Some rows have no size entry. The others give once, few or many, or a class for an expanded clone.

>.|TRBV6-2/TRBV6-3|TRBJ2-1|TRBD2
CATRGPSGRGSYNEQFF
TGTGCCACCCGTGGGCCTAGCGGGAGAGGGTCCTACAATGAGCAGTTCTTC
>few|TRBV9|TRBJ1-2|.
CASSVEGSGYTF
TGTGCCAGCAGCGTAGAAGGGTCCGGCTACACCTTC
>few|TRBV5-6|TRBJ2-5|.
CAGSLELADGETQYF
TGTGCCGGCAGCTTGGAGCTGGCAGATGGGGAGACCCAGTACTTC
>many|TRBV5-6|TRBJ1-2|.
CASSSQGFWLYTF
TGTGCCAGCAGCTCGCAGGGTTTTTGGTTGTACACCTTC
>few|TRBV12-3/TRBV12-4|TRBJ1-3|.
CASSPRNTIYF
TGTGCCAGCAGTCCCCGAAACACCATATATTTT
>.|TRBV10-3|TRBJ2-5|.
CAISDVIRGETQYF
TGTGCCATCAGTGACGTGATTAGGGGGGAGACCCAGTACTTC
>many|TRBV29-1|TRBJ2-3|.
CSVVKGVSTDTQYF
TGCAGCGTTGTCAAGGGGGTTAGCACAGATACGCAGTATTTT
>once|TRBV18|TRBJ1-5|TRBD1
CASSPPDRVQPQHF
TGTGCCAGCTCACCACCGGACAGGGTTCAGCCCCAGCATTTT
>few|TRBV27|TRBJ2-1|TRBD2
CASSLSSGRAGQFF
TGTGCCAGCAGTTTATCTAGCGGGAGGGCCGGGCAGTTCTTC
>many|TRBV6-2/TRBV6-3|TRBJ1-1|.
CASSRVGRAYTEAFF
TGTGCCAGCAGCCGCGTCGGCAGGGCTTACACTGAAGCTTTCTTT
>.|TRBV5-1|TRBJ2-5|TRBD1
CASSLGRDRGPFGTQYF
TGCGCCAGCAGCTTGGGGCGGGACAGGGGGCCGTTCGGGACCCAGTACTTC
>many|TRBV12-3/TRBV12-4|TRBJ1-1|.
CASKLPNTEAFF
TGTGCCAGCAAGTTACCGAACACTGAAGCTTTCTTT
>many|TRBV20-1|TRBJ2-3|.
CSAHPPRKQGTLGDTQYF
TGCAGTGCTCATCCCCCAAGAAAACAGGGGACTCTCGGAGATACGCAGTATTTT
>many|TRBV27|TRBJ2-1|.
CASSGDSRREFF
TGTGCCAGCAGTGGAGACTCCCGGAGGGAGTTCTTC
>many|TRBV3-1|TRBJ2-5|.
CASSQGWGPPGETQYF
TGTGCCAGCAGCCAAGGCTGGGGCCCACCAGGCGAGACCCAGTACTTC
>many|TRBV19|TRBJ2-2|TRBD2
CASSIRGDTGELFF
TGTGCCAGTAGTATTCGGGGGGACACCGGGGAGCTGTTTTTT
>many|TRBV5-1|TRBJ1-2|TRBD1
CASSWDRPVYGYTF
TGCGCCAGCAGCTGGGACAGACCTGTCTATGGCTACACCTTC
>many|TRBV27|TRBJ2-5|.
CASSHAVGSEPQETQYF
TGTGCCAGCAGTCATGCGGTTGGGTCCGAACCTCAGGAGACCCAGTACTTC
>few|TRBV5-1|TRBJ1-4|.
CASGLGANEKLFF
TGCGCCAGCGGCCTCGGAGCTAATGAAAAACTGTTTTTT
>once|TRBV3-1|TRBJ2-2|.
CASSQGDRGTGELFF
TGTGCCAGCAGCCAAGGAGACAGAGGCACCGGGGAGCTGTTTTTT
>once|TRBV5-5|TRBJ2-7|.
CASSPAGRTYEQYF
TGTGCCAGCAGCCCCGCGGGAAGGACCTACGAGCAGTACTTC
>many|TRBV7-6|TRBJ1-6|.
CASSFRQANSPLHF
TGTGCCAGCAGCTTCCGACAGGCGAATTCACCCCTCCACTTT
>many|TRBV7-9|TRBJ2-4|.
CASSLVGLSTHIQYF
TGTGCCAGCAGCTTAGTCGGTCTGTCTACACACATTCAGTACTTC
>.|TRBV6-2/TRBV6-3|TRBJ2-5|TRBD2
CASSRTSGFMQTQYF
TGTGCCAGCAGTCGGACTAGCGGTTTTATGCAGACCCAGTACTTC